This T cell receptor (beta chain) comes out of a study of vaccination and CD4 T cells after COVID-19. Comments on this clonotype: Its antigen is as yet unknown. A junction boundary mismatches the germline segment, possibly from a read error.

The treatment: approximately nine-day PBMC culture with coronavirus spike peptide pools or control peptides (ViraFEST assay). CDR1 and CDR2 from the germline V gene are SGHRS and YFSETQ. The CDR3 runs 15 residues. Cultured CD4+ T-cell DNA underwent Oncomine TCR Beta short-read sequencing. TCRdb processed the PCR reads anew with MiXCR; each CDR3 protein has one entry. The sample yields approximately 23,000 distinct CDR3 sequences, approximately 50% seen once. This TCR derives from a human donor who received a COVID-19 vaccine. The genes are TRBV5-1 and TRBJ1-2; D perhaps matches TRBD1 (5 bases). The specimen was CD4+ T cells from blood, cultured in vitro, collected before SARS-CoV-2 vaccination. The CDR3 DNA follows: TGCGCCAGCAGCTGGGGAGGCACGGGGGACTATGGCTACATCTTC. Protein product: CASSWGGTGDYGYIF. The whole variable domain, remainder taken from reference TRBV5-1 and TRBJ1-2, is KAGVTQTPRYLIKTRGQQVTLSCSPISGHRSVSWYQQTPGQGLQFLFEYFSETQRNKGNFPGRFSGRQFSNSRSEMNVSTLELGDSALYLCASSWGGTGDYGYIFGSGTRLTVV.